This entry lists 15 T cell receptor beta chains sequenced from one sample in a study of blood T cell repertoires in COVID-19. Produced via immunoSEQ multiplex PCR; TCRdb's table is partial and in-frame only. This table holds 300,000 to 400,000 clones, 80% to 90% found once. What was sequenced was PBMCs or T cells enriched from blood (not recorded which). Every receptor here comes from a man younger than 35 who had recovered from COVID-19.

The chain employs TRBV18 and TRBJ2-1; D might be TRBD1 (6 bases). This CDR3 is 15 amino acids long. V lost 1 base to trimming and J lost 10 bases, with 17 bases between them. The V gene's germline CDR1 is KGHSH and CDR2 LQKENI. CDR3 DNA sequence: TGTGCCAGCTCACCACAGTGGGGTGAAGGGACAGAGCAGTTCTTC. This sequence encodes CASSPQWGEGTEQFF.

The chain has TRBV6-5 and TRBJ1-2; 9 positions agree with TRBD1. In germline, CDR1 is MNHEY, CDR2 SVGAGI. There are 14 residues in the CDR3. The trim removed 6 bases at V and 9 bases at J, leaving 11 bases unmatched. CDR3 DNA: TGTGCCAGCAGCGTACCGGGACAGGGTTACAGCTACACCTTC. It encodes CASSVPGQGYSYTF.

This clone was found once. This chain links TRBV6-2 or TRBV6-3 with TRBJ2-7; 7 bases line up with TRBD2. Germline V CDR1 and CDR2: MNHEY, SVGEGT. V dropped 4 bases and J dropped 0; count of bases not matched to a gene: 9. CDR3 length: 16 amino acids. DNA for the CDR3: TGTGCCAGCAGTTTCAGTACTAGCGTAGCCTCCTACGAGCAGTACTTC. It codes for CASSFSTSVASYEQYF.

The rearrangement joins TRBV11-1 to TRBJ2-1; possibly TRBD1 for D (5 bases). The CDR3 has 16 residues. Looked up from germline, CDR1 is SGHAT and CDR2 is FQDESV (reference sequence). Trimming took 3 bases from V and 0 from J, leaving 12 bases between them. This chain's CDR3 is CASSFSDRRSYNEQFF. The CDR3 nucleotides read TGTGCCAGCAGCTTCAGCGACAGACGCTCCTACAATGAGCAGTTCTTC.

The CDR3 DNA sequence: TGTGCCAGCAGCTGGAACGTCGGGTACAATGAGCAGTTCTTC. The encoded protein is CASSWNVGYNEQFF. This chain uses TRBV5-8 with TRBJ2-1; D not resolved. CDR1 is SGHTS and CDR2 is YDEGEE in the germline V gene. Trimming cost V 3 bases and J 4 bases, with 11 bases left between them. This CDR3 has 14 amino acids.

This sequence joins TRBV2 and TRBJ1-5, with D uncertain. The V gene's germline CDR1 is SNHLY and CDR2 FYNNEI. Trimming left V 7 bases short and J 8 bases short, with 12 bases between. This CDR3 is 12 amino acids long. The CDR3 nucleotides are TGTGCCAGCACAAGGGCGGAGGAGCCCCAGCATTTT. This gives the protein CASTRAEEPQHF.

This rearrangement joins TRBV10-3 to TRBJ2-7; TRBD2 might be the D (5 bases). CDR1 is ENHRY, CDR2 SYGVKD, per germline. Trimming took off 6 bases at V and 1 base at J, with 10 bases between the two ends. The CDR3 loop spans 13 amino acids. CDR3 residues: CAIRRTDSYEQYF. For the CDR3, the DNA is TGTGCCATCAGGCGGACTGATTCCTACGAGCAGTACTTC.

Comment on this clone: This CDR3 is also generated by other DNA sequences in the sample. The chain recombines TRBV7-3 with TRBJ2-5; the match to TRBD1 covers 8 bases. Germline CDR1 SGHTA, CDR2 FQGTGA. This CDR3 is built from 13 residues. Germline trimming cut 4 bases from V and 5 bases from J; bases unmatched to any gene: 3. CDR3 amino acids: CASSSNRGETQYF. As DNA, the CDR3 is TGTGCCAGCAGCTCCAACAGGGGGGAGACCCAGTACTTC.

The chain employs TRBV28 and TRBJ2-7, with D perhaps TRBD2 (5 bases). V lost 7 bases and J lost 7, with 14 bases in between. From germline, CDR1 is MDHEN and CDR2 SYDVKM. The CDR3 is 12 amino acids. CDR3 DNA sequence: TGTGCCAGCACCACTACTAGAAGGGAGCAGTACTTC. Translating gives CASTTTRREQYF.

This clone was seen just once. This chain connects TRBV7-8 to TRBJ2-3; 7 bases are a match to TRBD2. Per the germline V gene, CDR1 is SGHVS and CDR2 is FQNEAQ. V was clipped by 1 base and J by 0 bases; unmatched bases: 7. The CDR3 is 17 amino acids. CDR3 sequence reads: CASSLVGGAGSTDTQYF. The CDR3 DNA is TGTGCCAGCAGCTTAGTTGGGGGAGCGGGGAGCACAGATACGCAGTATTTT.

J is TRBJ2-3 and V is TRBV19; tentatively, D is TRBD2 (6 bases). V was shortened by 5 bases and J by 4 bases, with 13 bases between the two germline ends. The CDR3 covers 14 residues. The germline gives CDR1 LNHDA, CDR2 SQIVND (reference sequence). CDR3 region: CASSSGPGADTQYF. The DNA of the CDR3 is TGTGCCAGTAGTTCAGGCCCGGGGGCAGATACGCAGTATTTT. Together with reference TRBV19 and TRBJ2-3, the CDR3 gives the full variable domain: DGGITQSPKYLFRKEGQNVTLSCEQNLNHDAMYWYRQDPGQGLRLIYYSQIVNDFQKGDIAEGYSVSREKKESFPLTVTSAQKNPTAFYLCASSSGPGADTQYFGPGTRLTVL.

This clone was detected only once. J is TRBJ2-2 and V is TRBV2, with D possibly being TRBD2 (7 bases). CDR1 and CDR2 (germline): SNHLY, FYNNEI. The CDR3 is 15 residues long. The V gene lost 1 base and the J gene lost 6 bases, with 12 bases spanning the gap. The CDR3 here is CASSEVRGAAGELFF. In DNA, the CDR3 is TGTGCCAGCAGTGAAGTCCGGGGGGCCGCCGGGGAGCTGTTTTTT. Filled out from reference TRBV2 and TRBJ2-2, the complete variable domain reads EPEVTQTPSHQVTQMGQEVILRCVPISNHLYFYWYRQILGQKVEFLVSFYNNEISEKSEIFDDQFSVERPDGSNFTLKIRSTKLEDSAMYFCASSEVRGAAGELFFGEGSRLTVL.

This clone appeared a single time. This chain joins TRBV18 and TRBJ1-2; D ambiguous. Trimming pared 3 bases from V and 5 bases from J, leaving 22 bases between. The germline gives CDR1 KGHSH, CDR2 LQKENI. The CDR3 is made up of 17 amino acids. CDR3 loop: CASSPRGLWGVGYGYTF. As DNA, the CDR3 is TGTGCCAGCTCACCGAGAGGGCTTTGGGGTGTTGGTTATGGCTACACCTTC.

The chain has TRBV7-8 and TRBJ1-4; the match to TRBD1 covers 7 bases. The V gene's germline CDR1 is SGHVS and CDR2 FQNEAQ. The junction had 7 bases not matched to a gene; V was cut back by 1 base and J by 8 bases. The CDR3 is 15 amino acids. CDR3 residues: CASSLGQGVVEKLFF. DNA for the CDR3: TGTGCCAGCAGCTTAGGGCAGGGGGTTGTCGAAAAACTGTTTTTT.

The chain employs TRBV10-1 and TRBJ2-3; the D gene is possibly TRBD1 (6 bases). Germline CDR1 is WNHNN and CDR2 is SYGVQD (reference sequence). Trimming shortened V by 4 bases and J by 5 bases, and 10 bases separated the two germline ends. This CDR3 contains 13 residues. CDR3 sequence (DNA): TGCGCCAGCAGTGTTGCAGGGGTAGATACGCAGTATTTT. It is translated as CASSVAGVDTQYF.